Included here is one T cell receptor (beta chain) sequence, with context. Its antigen remains unknown. Trimming stripped 7 bases from V and 1 base from J, with 12 bases between. There are 14 residues in the CDR3. Germline loops: CDR1 SGHRS, CDR2 YFSETQ. The data were obtained in a study of graft-versus-host responses after intestinal transplantation. Regarding the study as a whole: Among circulating GvH clones, peak levels were associated with early post-transplant declines in HvG clones.

Intraepithelial plus lamina propria lymphocytes were released by processing graft tissue. Profiling relied on immunoSEQ multiplex PCR, and the TCRdb table lists in-frame clones only, not all of them. This sample yields some 15,000 clones, of which 77% are seen a single time; 3.5% to 4% belongs to the top ten. The V and J genes are TRBV5-1 and TRBJ2-1, with TRBD2 as a possible D gene (6 bases). The sequence came from a human patient who received an intestinal transplant, so some T cells may come from the graft donor. Source: ileum tissue, taken just under 28 days after intestinal transplant. The CDR3 coding sequence is TGCGCCAGCGGAGGAGCGGGTTCCTACAATGAGCAGTTCTTC. Amino acid sequence: CASGGAGSYNEQFF.